The present T cell receptor (beta chain) was sequenced within a study of T cells after yellow fever vaccination. Broader study findings: There was a possibility that FACS-sorted repertoires contained abundant clonotypes contaminating from the bulk population. A small proportion of clonotypes was detected in both the CD4 and CD8 compartments.

CDR3 length equals 18 residues. The V and J ends lost 1 base and 5 bases, in that order; junction bases with no gene match: 16. CDR1 is SGHDT and CDR2 is YYEEEE in the germline V gene. A process of 5'RACE template switching, which added a universal primer site and UMIs, was used to make TCR cDNA. TCRdb recomputed calls from the 5' RACE reads with MiXCR, one row per CDR3 protein. The sample carries 500,000 to 700,000 distinct CDR3 sequences, over 15% recorded once. Comment on this clonotype: Its matching antigen is unknown.

The gene calls are TRBV5-6 and TRBJ2-7; the match to TRBD1 covers 9 bases. The specimen was PBMCs, collected 15 days after the yellow fever booster vaccination. This TCR was sampled from a man aged 30 to 39 who received the YFV17D yellow fever vaccine. In nucleotides, the CDR3 is TGTGCCAGCAGCTTGACACGGTTCCGACAGGGGGTTGAGAACGAGCAGTACTTC. As protein: CASSLTRFRQGVENEQYF.